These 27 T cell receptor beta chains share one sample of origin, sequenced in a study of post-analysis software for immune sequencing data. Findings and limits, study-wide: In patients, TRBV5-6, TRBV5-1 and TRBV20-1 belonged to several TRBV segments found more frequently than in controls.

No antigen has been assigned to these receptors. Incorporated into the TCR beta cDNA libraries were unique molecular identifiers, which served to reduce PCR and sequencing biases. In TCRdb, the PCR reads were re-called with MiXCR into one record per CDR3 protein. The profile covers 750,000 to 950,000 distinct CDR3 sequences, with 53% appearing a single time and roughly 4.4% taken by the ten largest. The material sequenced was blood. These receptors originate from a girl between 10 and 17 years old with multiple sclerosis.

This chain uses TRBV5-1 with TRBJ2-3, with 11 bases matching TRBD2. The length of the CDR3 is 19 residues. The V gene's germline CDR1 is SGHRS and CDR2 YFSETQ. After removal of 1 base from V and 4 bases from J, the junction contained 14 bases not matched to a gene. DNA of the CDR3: TGCGCCAGCAGCTTGACTAGCGGGGGAGTCGCCCCGTCCGCAGATACGCAGTATTTT. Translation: CASSLTSGGVAPSADTQYF. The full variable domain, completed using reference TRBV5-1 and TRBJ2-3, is KAGVTQTPRYLIKTRGQQVTLSCSPISGHRSVSWYQQTPGQGLQFLFEYFSETQRNKGNFPGRFSGRQFSNSRSEMNVSTLELGDSALYLCASSLTSGGVAPSADTQYFGPGTRLTVL.

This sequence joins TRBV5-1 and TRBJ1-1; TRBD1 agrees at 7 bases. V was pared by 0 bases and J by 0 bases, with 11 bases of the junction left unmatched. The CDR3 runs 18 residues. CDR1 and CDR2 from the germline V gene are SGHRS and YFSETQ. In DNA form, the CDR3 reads TGCGCCAGCAGCTTGGAACCCAGGGGGTCATTGATGAACACTGAAGCTTTCTTT. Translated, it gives CASSLEPRGSLMNTEAFF.

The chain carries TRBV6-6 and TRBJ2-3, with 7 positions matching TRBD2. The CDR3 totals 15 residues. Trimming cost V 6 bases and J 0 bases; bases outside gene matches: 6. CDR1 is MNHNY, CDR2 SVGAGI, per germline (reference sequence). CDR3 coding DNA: TGTGCCAGCAGGGACGGGGGGTTTAGCACAGATACGCAGTATTTT. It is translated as CASRDGGFSTDTQYF.

CDR3 DNA sequence: TGCGCCAGCAGCTTGGACAGGACAGATGAGCAGTTCTTC. Protein: CASSLDRTDEQFF. The chain joins TRBV5-1 to TRBJ2-1; weak D call: TRBD1 (6 bases). CDR1 SGHRS and CDR2 YFSETQ come from the germline V gene. V lost 0 bases, J lost 8 bases, and 9 bases lay in between. The CDR3 is 13 amino acids. The variable domain in full, with the rest retrieved from reference TRBV5-1 and TRBJ2-1, is KAGVTQTPRYLIKTRGQQVTLSCSPISGHRSVSWYQQTPGQGLQFLFEYFSETQRNKGNFPGRFSGRQFSNSRSEMNVSTLELGDSALYLCASSLDRTDEQFFGPGTRLTVL.

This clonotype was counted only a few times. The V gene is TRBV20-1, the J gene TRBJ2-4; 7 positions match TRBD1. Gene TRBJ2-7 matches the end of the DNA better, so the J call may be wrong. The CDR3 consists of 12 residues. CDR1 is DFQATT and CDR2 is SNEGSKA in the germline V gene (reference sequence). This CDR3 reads CSARQGRYEQYF. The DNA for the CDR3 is TGCAGTGCAAGACAGGGACGCTACGAGCAGTACTTC.

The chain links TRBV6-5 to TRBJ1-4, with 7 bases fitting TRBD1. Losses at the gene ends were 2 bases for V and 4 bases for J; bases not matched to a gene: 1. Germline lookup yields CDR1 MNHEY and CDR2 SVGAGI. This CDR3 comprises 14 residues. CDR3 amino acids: CASSYGTVNEKLFF. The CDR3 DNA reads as TGTGCCAGCAGTTACGGGACAGTTAATGAAAAACTGTTTTTT.

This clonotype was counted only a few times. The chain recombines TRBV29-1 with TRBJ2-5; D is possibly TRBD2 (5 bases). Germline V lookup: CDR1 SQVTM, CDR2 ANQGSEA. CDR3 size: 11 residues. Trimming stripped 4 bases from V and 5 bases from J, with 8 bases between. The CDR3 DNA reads TGCAGCGTTGGGCGGGCGGAGACCCAGTACTTC. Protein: CSVGRAETQYF.

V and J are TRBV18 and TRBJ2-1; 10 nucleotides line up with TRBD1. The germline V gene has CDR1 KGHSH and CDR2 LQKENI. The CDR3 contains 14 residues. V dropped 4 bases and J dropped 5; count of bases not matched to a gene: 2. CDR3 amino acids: CASSQDRGNNEQFF. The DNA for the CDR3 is TGTGCCAGCTCACAGGACAGGGGGAACAATGAGCAGTTCTTC.

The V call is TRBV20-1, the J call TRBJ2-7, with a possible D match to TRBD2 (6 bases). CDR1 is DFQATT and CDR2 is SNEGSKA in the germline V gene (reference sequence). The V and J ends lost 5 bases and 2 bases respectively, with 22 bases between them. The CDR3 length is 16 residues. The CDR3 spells CSARPLREAETYEQYF. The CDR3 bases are TGCAGTGCTCGACCGTTGAGGGAGGCAGAGACCTACGAGCAGTACTTC.

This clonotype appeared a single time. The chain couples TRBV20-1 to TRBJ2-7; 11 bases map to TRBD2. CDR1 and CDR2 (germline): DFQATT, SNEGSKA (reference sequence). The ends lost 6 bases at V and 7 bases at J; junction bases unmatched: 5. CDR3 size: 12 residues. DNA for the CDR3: TGCAGTGCAAGGGGACTAGCGGAGGAGCAGTACTTC. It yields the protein CSARGLAEEQYF.

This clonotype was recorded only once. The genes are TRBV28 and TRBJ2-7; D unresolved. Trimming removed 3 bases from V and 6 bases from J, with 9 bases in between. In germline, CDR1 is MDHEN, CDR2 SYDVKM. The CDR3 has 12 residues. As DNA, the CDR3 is TGTGCCAGCAGTTTCAGTCCTGTCGAGCAGTACTTC. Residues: CASSFSPVEQYF.

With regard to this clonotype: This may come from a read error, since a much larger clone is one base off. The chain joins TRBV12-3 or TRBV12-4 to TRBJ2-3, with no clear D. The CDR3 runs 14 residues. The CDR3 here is CASGLSGSTDTQYF. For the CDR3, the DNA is TGTGCCAGCGGTTTGTCCGGTAGCACAGATACGCAGTATTTT.

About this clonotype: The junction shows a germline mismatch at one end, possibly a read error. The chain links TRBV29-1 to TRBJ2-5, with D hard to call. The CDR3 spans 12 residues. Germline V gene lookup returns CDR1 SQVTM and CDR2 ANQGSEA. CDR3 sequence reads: CSAELGQETRYF. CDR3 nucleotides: TGCAGCGCCGAGTTGGGCCAAGAGACCCGGTACTTC. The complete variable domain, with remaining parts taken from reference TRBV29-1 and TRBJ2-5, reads SAVISQKPSRDICQRGTSLTIQCQVDSQVTMMFWYRQQPGQSLTLIATANQGSEATYESGFVIDKFPISRPNLTFSTLTVSNMSPEDSSIYLCSAELGQETRYFGPGTRLLVL.

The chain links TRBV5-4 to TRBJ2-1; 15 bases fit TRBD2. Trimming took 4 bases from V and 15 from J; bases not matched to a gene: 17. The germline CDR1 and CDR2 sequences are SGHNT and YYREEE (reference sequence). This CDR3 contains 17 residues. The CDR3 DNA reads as TGTGCCAGCAGCCCGGACGATTGGACTAGCGGGAGGGGCGAGTGGTTCTTC. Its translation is CASSPDDWTSGRGEWFF.

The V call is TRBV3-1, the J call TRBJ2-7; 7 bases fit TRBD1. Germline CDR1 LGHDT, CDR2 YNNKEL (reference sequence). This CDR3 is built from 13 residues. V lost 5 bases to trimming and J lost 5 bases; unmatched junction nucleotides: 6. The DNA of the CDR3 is TGTGCCAGCAGCTCGACAGGGTCCCACGAGCAGTACTTC. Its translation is CASSSTGSHEQYF.

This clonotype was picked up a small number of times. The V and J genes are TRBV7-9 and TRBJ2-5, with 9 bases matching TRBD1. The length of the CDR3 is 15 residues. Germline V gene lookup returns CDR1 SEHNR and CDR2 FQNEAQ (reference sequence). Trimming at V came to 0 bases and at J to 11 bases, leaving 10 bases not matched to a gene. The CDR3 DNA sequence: TGTGCCAGCAGCTTAGCAAGTCCGACAGGGGGAGGGCAGTACTTC. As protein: CASSLASPTGGGQYF.

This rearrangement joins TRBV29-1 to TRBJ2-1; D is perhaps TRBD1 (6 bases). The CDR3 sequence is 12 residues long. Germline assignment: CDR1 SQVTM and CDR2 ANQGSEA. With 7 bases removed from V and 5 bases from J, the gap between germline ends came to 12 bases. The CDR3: CSAGHTNNEQFF. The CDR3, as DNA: TGCAGCGCGGGACATACCAACAATGAGCAGTTCTTC.

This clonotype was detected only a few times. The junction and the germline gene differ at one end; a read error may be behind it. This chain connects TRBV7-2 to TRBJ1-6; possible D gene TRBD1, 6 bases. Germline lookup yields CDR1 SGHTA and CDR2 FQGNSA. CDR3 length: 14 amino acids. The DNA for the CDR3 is TGTGCCAGCAGCTTAAGGCAGGGGAGGTCACCCCGCCACTTT. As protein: CASSLRQGRSPRHF.

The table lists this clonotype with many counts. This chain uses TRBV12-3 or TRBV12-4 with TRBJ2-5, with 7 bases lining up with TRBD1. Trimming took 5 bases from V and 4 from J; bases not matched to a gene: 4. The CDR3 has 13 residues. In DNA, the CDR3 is TGTGCCAGCAGTCCCACAGGGGTAGAGACCCAGTACTTC. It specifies CASSPTGVETQYF.

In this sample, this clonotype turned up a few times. The CDR3 DNA reads TGTGCCATCAGCACCTCGGGAGGGAGCAACACTGAAGCTTTCTTT. Translating it yields CAISTSGGSNTEAFF. The chain has TRBV10-3 and TRBJ1-1; no clear D. V shed 6 bases and J shed 2 bases, with 16 bases lying between them. In germline, CDR1 is ENHRY, CDR2 SYGVKD. This CDR3 is 15 amino acids long.

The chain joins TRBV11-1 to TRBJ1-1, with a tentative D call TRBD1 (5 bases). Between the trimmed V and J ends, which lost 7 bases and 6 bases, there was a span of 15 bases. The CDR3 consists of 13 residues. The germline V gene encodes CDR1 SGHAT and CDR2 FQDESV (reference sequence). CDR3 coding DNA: TGTGCCAGCAACCCGGGGGAAGGGGCTGAAGCTTTCTTT. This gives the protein CASNPGEGAEAFF.

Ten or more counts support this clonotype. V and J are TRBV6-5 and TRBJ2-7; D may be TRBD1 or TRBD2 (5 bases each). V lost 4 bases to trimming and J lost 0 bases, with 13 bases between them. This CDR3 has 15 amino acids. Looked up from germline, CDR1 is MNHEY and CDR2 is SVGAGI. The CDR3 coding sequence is TGTGCCAGCAGTTCAGCAGGGACGAGCTCCTACGAGCAGTACTTC. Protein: CASSSAGTSSYEQYF.

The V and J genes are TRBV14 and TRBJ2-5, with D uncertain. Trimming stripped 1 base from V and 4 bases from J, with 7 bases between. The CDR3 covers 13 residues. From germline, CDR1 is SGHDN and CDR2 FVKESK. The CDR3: CASSQGRRETQYF. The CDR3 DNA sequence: TGTGCCAGCAGCCAAGGGAGAAGAGAGACCCAGTACTTC. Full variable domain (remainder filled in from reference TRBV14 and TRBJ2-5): EAGVTQFPSHSVIEKGQTVTLRCDPISGHDNLYWYRRVMGKEIKFLLHFVKESKQDESGMPNNRFLAERTGGTYSTLKVQPAELEDSGVYFCASSQGRRETQYFGPGTRLLVL.

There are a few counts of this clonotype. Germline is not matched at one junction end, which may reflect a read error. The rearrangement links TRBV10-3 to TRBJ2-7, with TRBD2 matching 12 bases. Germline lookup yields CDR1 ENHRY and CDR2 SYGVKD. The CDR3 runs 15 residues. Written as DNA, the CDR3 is TGTGCCAGCAGTCTAAGACTAGCGGGAGTCCACGAGCAGTACTTC. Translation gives CASSLRLAGVHEQYF.

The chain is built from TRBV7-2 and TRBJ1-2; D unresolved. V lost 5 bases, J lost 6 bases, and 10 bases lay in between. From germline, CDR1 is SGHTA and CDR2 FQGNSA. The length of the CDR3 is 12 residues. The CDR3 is CASSPWRHGYTF. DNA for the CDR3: TGTGCCAGCAGCCCGTGGCGTCATGGCTACACCTTC.

The DNA for the CDR3 is TGTGCCAGCAGCTTACTAGGGGGAGCGGAGCAGTACTTC. This codes for CASSLLGGAEQYF. The genes are TRBV7-9 and TRBJ2-7, with D tentatively TRBD1 (6 bases). The CDR3 is made up of 13 amino acids. Germline CDR1 is SEHNR and CDR2 is FQNEAQ (reference sequence). The V end was cut by 2 bases, the J end by 7 bases, with 12 bases between.

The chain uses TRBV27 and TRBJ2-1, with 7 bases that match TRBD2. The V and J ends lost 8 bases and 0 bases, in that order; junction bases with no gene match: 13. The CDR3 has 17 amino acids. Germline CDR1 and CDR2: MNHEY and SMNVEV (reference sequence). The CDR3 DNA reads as TGTGCCAGCGCGGGAGTTCCAACACTTAGCTCCTACAATGAGCAGTTCTTC. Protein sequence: CASAGVPTLSSYNEQFF.